This T cell receptor beta chain was found in a study of cytomegalovirus exposure and HLA in healthy donors. Regarding donors, all were healthy bone marrow donors. Primers included in the PCR were 60 Vbeta and 13 Jbeta primers. Profiling relied on immunoSEQ multiplex PCR, and the TCRdb table lists in-frame clones only, not all of them. This sample has about 130,000 clones, with just under 75% found just once. The V gene lost 2 bases and the J gene lost 0 bases, with 11 bases spanning the gap. The CDR3 sequence is 16 residues long. Germline CDR1 is MDHEN and CDR2 is SYDVKM. The origin of this receptor is a man between 40 and 49 years old in good health and CMV-seropositive. The source material was PBMCs. The V gene is TRBV28, the J gene TRBJ2-1; D is undetermined. In DNA, the CDR3 is TGTGCCAGCAGTTTAGCACCACTAAGCTCCTACAATGAGCAGTTCTTC. The encoded protein is CASSLAPLSSYNEQFF. The whole variable domain, remainder taken from reference TRBV28 and TRBJ2-1, is DVKVTQSSRYLVKRTGEKVFLECVQDMDHENMFWYRQDPGLGLRLIYFSYDVKMKEKGDIPEGYSVSREKKERFSLILESASTNQTSMYLCASSLAPLSSYNEQFFGPGTRLTVL.